Described below is a single T cell receptor beta chain sequence and its context. The data stem from a study of OX40 agonist ivuxolimab in advanced cancers. Study information: Partial response was recorded in three patients: one hepatocellular carcinoma and two cutaneous melanoma cases.

This CDR3 is 18 amino acids long. CDR1 and CDR2 (germline): SGHTA, FQGTGA. The ends lost 1 base at V and 0 bases at J; junction bases unmatched: 7. Here immunoSEQ multiplex PCR was the method, and the copy in TCRdb shows in-frame clones only, minus some. This table has 65,000 to 90,000 clones, roughly 85% appearing once. Sequences were derived from CD4+ or CD8+ T cells sorted from blood, sampled in a trial of the OX40 agonist ivuxolimab. The chain recombines TRBV7-3 with TRBJ2-3, with TRBD2 identical over 10 bases. The clonotype originates from an adult with an advanced solid tumor such as melanoma, head and neck, liver or kidney cancer. The CDR3 loop reads CASSLRPSGGLSTDTQYF. The CDR3 nucleotides read TGTGCCAGCAGCTTAAGACCTAGCGGGGGCCTTAGCACAGATACGCAGTATTTT.